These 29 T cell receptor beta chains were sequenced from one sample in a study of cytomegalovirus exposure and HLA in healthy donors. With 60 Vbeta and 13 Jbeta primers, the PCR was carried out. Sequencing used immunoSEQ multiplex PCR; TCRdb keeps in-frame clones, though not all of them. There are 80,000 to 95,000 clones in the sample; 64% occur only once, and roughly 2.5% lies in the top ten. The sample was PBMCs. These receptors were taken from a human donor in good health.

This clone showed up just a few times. CDR3 loop: CASGLVLSSNPEGPQHF. CDR3 coding DNA: TGTGCTAGTGGTTTGGTACTTTCGTCCAACCCCGAGGGGCCCCAGCATTTT. The chain links TRBV12-5 to TRBJ1-5; unclear D gene. This CDR3 spans 17 amino acids. Per germline, CDR1 LGHNT and CDR2 FRNRAP. Trimming took off 0 bases at V and 9 bases at J, with 21 bases between the two ends.

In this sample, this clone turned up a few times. The CDR3 is CASRERGGHEQFF. The CDR3 region has the DNA TGCGCCAGCAGGGAGCGGGGGGGCCATGAGCAGTTCTTC. The chain has TRBV5-1 and TRBJ2-1; 10 nucleotides match TRBD2. The length of the CDR3 is 13 residues. Germline-derived CDR1 and CDR2 are SGHRS and YFSETQ. The V segment lost 5 bases and the J segment 8 bases; nucleotides outside the gene matches: 4.

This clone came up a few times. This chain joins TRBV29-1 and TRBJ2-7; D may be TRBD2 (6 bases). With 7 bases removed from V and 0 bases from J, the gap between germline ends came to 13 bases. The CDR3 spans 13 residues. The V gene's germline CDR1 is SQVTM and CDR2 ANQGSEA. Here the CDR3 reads CSAGDGPSYEQYF. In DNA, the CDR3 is TGCAGCGCGGGGGACGGACCCTCCTACGAGCAGTACTTC.

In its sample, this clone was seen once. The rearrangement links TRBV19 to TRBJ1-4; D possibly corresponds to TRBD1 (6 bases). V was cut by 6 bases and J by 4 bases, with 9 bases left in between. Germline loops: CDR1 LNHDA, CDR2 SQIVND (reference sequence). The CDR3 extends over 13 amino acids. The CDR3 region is CASRLDSNEKLFF. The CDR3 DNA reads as TGTGCCAGTAGATTGGACAGTAATGAAAAACTGTTTTTT.

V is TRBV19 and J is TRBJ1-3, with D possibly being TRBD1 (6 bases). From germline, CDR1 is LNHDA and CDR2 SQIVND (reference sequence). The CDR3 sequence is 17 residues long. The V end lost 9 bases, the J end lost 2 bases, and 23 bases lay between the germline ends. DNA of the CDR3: TGTGCCAGCCAACTCAGGCAGGGGACGAAAACTGGAAACACCATATATTTT. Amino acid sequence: CASQLRQGTKTGNTIYF. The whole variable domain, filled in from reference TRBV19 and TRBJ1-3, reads DGGITQSPKYLFRKEGQNVTLSCEQNLNHDAMYWYRQDPGQGLRLIYYSQIVNDFQKGDIAEGYSVSREKKESFPLTVTSAQKNPTAFYLCASQLRQGTKTGNTIYFGEGSWLTVV.

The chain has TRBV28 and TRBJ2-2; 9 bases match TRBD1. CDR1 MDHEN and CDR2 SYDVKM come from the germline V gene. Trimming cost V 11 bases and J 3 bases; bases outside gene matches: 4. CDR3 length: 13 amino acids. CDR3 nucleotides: TGTGCCGGGGACAGGGAGGACACCGGGGAGCTGTTTTTT. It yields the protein CAGDREDTGELFF.

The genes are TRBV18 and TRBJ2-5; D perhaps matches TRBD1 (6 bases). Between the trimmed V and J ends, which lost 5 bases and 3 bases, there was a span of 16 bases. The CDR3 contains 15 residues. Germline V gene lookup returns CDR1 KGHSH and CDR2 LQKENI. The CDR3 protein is CASSKFSGAEETQYF. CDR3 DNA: TGTGCCAGCTCAAAATTTTCAGGGGCAGAAGAGACCCAGTACTTC.

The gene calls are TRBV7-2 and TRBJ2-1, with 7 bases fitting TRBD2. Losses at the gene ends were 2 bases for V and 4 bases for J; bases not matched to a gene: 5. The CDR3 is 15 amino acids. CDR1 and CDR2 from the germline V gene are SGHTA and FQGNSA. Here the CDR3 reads CASSLRSGEYNEQFF. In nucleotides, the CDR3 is TGTGCCAGCAGCTTACGCAGCGGGGAATACAATGAGCAGTTCTTC.

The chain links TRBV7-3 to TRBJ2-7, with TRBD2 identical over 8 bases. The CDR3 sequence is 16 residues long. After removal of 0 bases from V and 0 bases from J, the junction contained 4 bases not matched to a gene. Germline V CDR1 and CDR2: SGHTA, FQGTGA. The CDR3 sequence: CASSLTGGGSSYEQYF. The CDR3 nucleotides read TGTGCCAGCAGCTTAACCGGCGGGGGGAGCTCCTACGAGCAGTACTTC.

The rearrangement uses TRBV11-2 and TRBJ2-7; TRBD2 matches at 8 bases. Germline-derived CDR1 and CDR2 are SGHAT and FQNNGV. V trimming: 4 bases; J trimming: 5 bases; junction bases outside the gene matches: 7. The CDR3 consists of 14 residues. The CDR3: CASSYGLAQDEQYF. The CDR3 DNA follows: TGTGCCAGCAGCTATGGACTAGCCCAGGACGAGCAGTACTTC. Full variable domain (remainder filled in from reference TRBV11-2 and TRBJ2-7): EAGVAQSPRYKIIEKRQSVAFWCNPISGHATLYWYQQILGQGPKLLIQFQNNGVVDDSQLPKDRFSAERLKGVDSTLKIQPAKLEDSAVYLCASSYGLAQDEQYFGPGTRLTVT.

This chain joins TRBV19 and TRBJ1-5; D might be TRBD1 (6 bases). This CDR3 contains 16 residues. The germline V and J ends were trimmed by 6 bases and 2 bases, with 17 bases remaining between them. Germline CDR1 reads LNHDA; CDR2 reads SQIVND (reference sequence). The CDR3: CASRLGGRTGNQPQHF. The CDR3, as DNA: TGTGCCAGTAGGTTGGGGGGGCGCACGGGCAATCAGCCCCAGCATTTT.

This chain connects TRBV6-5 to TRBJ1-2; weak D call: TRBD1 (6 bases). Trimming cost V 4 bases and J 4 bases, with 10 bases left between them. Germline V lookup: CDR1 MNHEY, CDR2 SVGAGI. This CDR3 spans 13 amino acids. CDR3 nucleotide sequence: TGTGCCAGCAGTTTAACAGGGCCCTATGGCTACACCTTC. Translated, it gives CASSLTGPYGYTF.

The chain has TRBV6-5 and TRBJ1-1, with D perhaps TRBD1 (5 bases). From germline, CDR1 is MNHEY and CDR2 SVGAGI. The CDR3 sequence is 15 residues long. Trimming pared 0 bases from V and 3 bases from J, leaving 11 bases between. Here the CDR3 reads CASSYSPGGDTEAFF. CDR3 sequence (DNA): TGTGCCAGCAGTTACTCGCCGGGGGGGGACACTGAAGCTTTCTTT.

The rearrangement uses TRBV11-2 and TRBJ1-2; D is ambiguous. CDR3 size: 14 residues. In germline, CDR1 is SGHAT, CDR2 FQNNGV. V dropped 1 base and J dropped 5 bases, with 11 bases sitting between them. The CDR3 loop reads CASSLAGLGYGYTF. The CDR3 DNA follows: TGTGCCAGCAGCTTAGCAGGCCTCGGATATGGCTACACCTTC.

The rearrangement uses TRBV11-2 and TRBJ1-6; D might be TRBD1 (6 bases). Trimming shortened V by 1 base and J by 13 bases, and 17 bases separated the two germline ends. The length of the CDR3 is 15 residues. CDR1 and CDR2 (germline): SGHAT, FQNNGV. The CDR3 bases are TGTGCCAGCAGCTTAGTAGAGGGGGGGGGTTCGCCCCTCCACTTT. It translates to CASSLVEGGGSPLHF. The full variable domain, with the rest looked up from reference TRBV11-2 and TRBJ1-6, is EAGVAQSPRYKIIEKRQSVAFWCNPISGHATLYWYQQILGQGPKLLIQFQNNGVVDDSQLPKDRFSAERLKGVDSTLKIQPAKLEDSAVYLCASSLVEGGGSPLHFGNGTRLTVT.

The CDR3 DNA reads TGTGCTAGTGGACCCCCGGGGGGGCTTGCAAACATTCAGTACTTC. Translation gives CASGPPGGLANIQYF. The rearrangement joins TRBV12-5 to TRBJ2-4; 8 bases are a match to TRBD2. V lost 6 bases and J lost 6; bases outside the gene matches: 10. The CDR3 is 15 residues long. The germline V gene encodes CDR1 LGHNT and CDR2 FRNRAP. The entire variable domain, with the rest obtained from reference TRBV12-5 and TRBJ2-4, is as follows: DARVTQTPRHKVTEMGQEVTMRCQPILGHNTVFWYRQTMMQGLELLAYFRNRAPLDDSGMPKDRFSAEMPDATLATLKIQPSEPRDSAVYFCASGPPGGLANIQYFGAGTRLSVL.

For the CDR3, the DNA is TGTGCCAGCAGCTCGTTTCGGGGAGGGGAGGAGACCCAGTACTTC. This translates into CASSSFRGGEETQYF. V gene TRBV5-6 combines with J gene TRBJ2-5; 7 nucleotides line up with TRBD2. Germline CDR1 is SGHDT and CDR2 is YYEEEE. This CDR3 contains 15 residues. The junction had 10 bases not matched to a gene; V was cut back by 3 bases and J by 5 bases.

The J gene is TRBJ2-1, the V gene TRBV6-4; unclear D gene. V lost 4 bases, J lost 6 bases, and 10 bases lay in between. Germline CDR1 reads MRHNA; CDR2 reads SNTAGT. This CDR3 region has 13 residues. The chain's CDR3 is CASSVSPVNEQFF. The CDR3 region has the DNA TGTGCCAGCAGTGTGTCCCCGGTCAATGAGCAGTTCTTC.

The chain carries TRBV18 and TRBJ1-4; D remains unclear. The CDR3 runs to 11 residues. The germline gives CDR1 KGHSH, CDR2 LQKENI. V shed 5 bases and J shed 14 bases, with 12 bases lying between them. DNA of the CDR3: TGTGCCAGCTCAGGAGATCAGAGGCTGTTTTTT. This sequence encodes CASSGDQRLFF.

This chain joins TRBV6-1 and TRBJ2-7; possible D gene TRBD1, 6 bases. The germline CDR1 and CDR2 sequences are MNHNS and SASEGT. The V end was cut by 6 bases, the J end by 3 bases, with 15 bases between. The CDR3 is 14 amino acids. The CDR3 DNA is TGTGCCAGCAGCGCCTACGACAGGATCTACGAGCAGTACTTC. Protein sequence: CASSAYDRIYEQYF.

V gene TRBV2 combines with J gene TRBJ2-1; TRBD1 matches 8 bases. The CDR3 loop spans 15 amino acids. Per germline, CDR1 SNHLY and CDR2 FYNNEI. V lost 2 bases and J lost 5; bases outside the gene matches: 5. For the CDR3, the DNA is TGTGCCAGCAGTGAACCTGGGGACAGGAACAATGAGCAGTTCTTC. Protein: CASSEPGDRNNEQFF. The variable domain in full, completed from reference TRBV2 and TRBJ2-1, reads EPEVTQTPSHQVTQMGQEVILRCVPISNHLYFYWYRQILGQKVEFLVSFYNNEISEKSEIFDDQFSVERPDGSNFTLKIRSTKLEDSAMYFCASSEPGDRNNEQFFGPGTRLTVL.

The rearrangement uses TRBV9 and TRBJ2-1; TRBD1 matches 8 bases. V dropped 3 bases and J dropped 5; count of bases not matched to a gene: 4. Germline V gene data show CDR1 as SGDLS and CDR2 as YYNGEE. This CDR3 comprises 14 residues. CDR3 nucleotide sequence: TGTGCCAGCAGCGACCGACAGGGGAACAATGAGCAGTTCTTC. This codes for CASSDRQGNNEQFF.

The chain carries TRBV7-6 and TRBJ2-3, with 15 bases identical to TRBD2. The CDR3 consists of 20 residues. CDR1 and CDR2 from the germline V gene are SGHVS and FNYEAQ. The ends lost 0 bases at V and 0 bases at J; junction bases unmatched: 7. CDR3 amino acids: CASSLARTSGGALSTDTQYF. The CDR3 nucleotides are TGTGCCAGCAGCTTAGCGAGGACTAGCGGGGGGGCCCTTAGCACAGATACGCAGTATTTT.

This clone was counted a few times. Written as DNA, the CDR3 is TGTGCCAGCAGCTTAGGGTCAGGGGCGGAGCCCCAGCATTTT. This translates into CASSLGSGAEPQHF. This sequence joins TRBV11-2 and TRBJ1-5; TRBD1 is a possible D gene (6 bases). Germline V gene sequence: CDR1 SGHAT, CDR2 FQNNGV. The V and J ends lost 1 base and 8 bases respectively, with 12 bases between them. This CDR3 comprises 14 residues.

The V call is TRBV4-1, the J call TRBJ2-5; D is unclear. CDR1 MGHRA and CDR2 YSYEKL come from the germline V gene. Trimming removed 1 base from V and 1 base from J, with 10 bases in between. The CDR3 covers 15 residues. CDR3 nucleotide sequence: TGCGCCAGCAGCCAAGGCGGATACCTCCAAGAGACCCAGTACTTC. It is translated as CASSQGGYLQETQYF.

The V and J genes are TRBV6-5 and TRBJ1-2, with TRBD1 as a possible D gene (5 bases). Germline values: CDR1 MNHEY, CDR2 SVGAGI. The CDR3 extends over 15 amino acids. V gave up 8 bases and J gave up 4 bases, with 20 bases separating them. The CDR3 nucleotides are TGTGCCAGCTTACAAGTCCCCCCCGGGGGCTATGGCTACACCTTC. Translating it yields CASLQVPPGGYGYTF.

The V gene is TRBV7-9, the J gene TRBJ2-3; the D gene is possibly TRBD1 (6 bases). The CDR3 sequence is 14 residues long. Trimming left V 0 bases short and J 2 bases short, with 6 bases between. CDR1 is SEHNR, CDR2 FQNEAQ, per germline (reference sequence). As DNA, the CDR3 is TGTGCCAGCAGCTTAGCGGGACACACAGATACGCAGTATTTT. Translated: CASSLAGHTDTQYF.

In DNA form, the CDR3 reads TGCGCCAGCAGCTTGGGGAGGACTAGCGGGGGGGCTAATAATGAGCAGTTCTTC. Amino acid sequence: CASSLGRTSGGANNEQFF. The chain employs TRBV5-1 and TRBJ2-1; 15 bases map to TRBD2. After removal of 0 bases from V and 7 bases from J, the junction contained 8 bases not matched to a gene. The CDR3 runs to 18 residues. CDR1 SGHRS and CDR2 YFSETQ come from the germline V gene.

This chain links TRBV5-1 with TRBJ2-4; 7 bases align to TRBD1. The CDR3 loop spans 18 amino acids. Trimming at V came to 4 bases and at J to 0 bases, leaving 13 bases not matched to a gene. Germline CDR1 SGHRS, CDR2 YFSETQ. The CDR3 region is CASSPQTGTALAKNIQYF. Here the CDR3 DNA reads TGCGCCAGCAGCCCCCAGACAGGGACCGCCCTAGCCAAAAACATTCAGTACTTC.